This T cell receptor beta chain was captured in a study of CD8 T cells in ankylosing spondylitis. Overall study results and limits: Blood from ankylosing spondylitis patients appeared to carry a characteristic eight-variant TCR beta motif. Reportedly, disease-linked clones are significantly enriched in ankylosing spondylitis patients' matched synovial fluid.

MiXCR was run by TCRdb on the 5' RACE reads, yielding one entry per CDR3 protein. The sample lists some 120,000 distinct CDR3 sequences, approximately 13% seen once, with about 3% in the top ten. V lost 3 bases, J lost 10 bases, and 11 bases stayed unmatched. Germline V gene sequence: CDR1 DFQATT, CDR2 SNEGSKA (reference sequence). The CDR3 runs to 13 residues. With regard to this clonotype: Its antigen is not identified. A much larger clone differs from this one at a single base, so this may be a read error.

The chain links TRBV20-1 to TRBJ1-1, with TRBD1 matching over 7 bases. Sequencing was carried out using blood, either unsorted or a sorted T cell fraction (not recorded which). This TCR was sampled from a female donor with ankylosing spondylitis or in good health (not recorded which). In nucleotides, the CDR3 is TGCAGTGCTAGTTTCGGGACAGTCTCTGTAGCTTTCTTT. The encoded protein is CSASFGTVSVAFF.